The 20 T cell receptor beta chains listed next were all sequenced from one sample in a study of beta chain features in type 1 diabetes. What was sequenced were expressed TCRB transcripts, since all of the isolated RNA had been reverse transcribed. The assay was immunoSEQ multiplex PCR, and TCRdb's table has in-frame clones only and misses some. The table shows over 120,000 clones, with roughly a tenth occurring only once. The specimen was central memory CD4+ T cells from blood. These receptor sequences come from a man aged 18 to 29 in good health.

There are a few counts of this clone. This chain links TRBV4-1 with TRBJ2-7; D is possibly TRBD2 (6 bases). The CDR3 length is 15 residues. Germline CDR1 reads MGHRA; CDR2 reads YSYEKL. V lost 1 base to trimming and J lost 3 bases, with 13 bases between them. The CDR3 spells CASSQVAAGSYEQYF. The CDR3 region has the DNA TGCGCCAGCAGCCAAGTAGCGGCAGGGAGCTACGAGCAGTACTTC.

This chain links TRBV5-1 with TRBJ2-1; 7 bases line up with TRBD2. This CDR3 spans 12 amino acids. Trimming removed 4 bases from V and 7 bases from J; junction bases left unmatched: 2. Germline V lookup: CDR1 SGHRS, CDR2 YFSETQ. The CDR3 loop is CASSQRGNEQFF. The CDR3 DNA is TGCGCCAGCAGCCAGCGGGGAAATGAGCAGTTCTTC.

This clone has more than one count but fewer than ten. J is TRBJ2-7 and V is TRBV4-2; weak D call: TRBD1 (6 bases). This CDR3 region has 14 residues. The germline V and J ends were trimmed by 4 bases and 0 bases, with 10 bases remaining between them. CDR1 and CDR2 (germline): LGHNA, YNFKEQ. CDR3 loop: CASSPRQDSYEQYF. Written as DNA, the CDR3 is TGTGCCAGCAGCCCTAGACAGGACTCCTACGAGCAGTACTTC.

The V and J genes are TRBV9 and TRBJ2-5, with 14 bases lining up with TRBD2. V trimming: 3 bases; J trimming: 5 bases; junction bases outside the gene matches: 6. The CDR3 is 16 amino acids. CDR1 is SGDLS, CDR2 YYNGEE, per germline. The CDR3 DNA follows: TGTGCCAGCAGCGCGACGACTAGCGGGGGGGCCGAGACCCAGTACTTC. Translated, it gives CASSATTSGGAETQYF.

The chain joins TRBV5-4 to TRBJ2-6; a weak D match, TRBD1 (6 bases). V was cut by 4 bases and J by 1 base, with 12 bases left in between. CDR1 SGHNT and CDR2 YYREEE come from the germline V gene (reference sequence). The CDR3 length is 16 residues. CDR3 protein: CASSQIQGSGANVLTF. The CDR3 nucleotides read TGTGCCAGCAGCCAGATACAGGGATCTGGGGCCAACGTCCTGACTTTC.

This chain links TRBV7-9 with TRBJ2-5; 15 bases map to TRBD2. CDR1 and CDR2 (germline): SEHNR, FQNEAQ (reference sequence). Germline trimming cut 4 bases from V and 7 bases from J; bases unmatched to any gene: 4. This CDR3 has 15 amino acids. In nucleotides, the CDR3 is TGTGCCAGCAGCTCAACGGGACTAGCGGGGGGGACCCAGTACTTC. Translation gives CASSSTGLAGGTQYF. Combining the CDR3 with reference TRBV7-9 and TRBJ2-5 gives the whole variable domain DTGVSQNPRHKITKRGQNVTFRCDPISEHNRLYWYRQTLGQGPEFLTYFQNEAQLEKSRLLSDRFSAERPKGSFSTLEIQRTEQGDSAMYLCASSSTGLAGGTQYFGPGTRLLVL.

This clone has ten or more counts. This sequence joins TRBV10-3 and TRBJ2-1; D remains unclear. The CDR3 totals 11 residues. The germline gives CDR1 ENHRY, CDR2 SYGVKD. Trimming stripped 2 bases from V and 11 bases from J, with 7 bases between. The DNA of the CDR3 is TGTGCCATCAGTGAGACCCAGAAGCAGTTCTTC. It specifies CAISETQKQFF.

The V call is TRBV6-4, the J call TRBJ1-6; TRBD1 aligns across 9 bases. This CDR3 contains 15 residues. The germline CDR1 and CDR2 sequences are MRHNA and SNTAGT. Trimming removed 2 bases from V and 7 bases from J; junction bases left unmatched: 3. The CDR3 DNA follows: TGTGCCAGCAGTGACGGACAGGGGCGGAATTCACCCCTCCACTTT. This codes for CASSDGQGRNSPLHF.

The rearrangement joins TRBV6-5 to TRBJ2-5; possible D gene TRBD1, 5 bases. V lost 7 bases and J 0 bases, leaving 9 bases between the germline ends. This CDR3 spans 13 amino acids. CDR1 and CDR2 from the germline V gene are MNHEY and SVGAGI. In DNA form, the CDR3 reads TGTGCCAGCAATAGGGGCCACCAAGAGACCCAGTACTTC. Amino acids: CASNRGHQETQYF.

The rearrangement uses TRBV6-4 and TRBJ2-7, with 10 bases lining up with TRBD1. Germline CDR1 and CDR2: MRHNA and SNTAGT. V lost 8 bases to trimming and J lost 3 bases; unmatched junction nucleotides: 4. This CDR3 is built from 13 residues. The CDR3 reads CASWDRGNYEQYF. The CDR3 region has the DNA TGTGCCAGCTGGGACAGGGGAAACTACGAGCAGTACTTC.

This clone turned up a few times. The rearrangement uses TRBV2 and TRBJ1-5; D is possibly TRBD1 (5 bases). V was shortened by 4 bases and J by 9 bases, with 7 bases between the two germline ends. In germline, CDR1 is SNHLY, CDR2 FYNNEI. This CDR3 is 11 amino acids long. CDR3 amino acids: CASSADTPQHF. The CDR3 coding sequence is TGTGCCAGCAGTGCGGACACGCCCCAGCATTTT.

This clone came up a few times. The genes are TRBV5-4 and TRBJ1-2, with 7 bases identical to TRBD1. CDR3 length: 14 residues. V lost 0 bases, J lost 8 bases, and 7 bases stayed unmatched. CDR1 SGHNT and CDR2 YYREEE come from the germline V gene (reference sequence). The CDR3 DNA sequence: TGTGCCAGCAGCTTGGCAAGGGGGCAAGACGGCTACACCTTC. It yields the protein CASSLARGQDGYTF.

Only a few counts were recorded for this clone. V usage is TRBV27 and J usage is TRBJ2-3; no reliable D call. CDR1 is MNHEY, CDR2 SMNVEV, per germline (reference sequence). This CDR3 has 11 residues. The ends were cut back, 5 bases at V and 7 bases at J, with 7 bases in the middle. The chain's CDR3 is CASSNFYTQYF. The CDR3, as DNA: TGTGCCAGCAGTAACTTTTATACGCAGTATTTT.

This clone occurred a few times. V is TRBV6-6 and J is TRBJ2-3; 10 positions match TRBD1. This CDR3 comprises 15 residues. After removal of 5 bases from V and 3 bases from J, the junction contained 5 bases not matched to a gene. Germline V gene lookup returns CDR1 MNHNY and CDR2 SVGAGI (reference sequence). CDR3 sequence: CASSGRGQGTDTQYF. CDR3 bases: TGTGCCAGCAGTGGACGGGGACAGGGGACAGATACGCAGTATTTT.

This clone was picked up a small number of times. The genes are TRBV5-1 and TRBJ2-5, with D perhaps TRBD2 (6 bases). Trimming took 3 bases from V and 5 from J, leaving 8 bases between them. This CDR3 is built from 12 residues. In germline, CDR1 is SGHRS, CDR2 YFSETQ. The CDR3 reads CASSSAGETQYF. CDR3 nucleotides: TGCGCCAGCAGCTCCGCGGGGGAGACCCAGTACTTC.

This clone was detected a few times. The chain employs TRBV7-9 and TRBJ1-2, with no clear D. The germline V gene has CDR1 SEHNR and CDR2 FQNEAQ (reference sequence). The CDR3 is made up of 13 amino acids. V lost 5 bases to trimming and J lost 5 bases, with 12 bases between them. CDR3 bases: TGTGCCAGCAGCGCTGACCGAGGGTATGGCTACACCTTC. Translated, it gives CASSADRGYGYTF.

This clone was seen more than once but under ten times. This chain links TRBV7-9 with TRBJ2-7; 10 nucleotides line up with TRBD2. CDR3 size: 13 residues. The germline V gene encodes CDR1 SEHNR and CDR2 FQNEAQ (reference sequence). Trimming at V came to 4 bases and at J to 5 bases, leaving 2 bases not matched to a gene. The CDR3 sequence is CASSSSGGDEQYF. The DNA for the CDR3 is TGTGCCAGCAGCTCCAGCGGGGGGGACGAGCAGTACTTC.

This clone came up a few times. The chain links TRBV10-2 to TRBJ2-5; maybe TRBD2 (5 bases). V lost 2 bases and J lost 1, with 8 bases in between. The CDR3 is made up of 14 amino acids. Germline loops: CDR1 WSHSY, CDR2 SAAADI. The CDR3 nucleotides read TGCGCCAGCAGTGAGCCCCGGGGCCAAGAGACCCAGTACTTC. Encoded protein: CASSEPRGQETQYF.

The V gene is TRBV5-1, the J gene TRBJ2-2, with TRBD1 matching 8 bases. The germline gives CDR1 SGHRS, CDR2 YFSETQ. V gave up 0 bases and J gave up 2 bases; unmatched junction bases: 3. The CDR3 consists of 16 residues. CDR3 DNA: TGCGCCAGCAGCTTGGATCAGGGGGCAAACACCGGGGAGCTGTTTTTT. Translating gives CASSLDQGANTGELFF.

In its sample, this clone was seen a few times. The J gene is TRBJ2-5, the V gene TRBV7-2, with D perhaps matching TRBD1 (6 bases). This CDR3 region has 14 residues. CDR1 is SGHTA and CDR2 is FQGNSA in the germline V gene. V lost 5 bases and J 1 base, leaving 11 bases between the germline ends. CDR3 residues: CASSLGQIQETQYF. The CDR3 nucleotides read TGTGCCAGCAGCCTTGGACAGATCCAAGAGACCCAGTACTTC.